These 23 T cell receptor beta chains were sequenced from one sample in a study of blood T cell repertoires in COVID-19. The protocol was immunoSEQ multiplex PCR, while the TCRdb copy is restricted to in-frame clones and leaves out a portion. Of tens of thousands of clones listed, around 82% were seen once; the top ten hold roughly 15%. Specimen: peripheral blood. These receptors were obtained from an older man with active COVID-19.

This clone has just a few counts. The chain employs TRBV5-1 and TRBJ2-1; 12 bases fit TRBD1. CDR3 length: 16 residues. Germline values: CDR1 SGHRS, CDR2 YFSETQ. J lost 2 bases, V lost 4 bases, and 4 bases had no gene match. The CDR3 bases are TGCGCCAGCAGCGGAGGGACAGGGGGCCCCTACAATGAGCAGTTCTTC. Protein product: CASSGGTGGPYNEQFF.

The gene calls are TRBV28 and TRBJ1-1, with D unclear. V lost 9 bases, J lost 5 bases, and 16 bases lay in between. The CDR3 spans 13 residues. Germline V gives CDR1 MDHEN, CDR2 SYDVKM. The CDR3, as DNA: TGTGCCAGTCTCATGCCTCCGGGTACTGAAGCTTTCTTT. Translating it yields CASLMPPGTEAFF. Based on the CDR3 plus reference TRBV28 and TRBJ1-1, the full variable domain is DVKVTQSSRYLVKRTGEKVFLECVQDMDHENMFWYRQDPGLGLRLIYFSYDVKMKEKGDIPEGYSVSREKKERFSLILESASTNQTSMYLCASLMPPGTEAFFGQGTRLTVV.

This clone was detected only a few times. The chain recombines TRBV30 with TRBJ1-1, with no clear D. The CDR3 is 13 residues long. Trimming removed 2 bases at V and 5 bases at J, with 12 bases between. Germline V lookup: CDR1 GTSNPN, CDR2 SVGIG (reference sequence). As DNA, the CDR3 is TGTGCCTGGAGTAGGGAGTCTGGGACTGAAGCTTTCTTT. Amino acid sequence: CAWSRESGTEAFF.

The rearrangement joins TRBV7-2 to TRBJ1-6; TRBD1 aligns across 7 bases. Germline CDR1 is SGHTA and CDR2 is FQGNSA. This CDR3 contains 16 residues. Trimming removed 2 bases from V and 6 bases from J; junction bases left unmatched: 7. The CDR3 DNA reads TGTGCCAGCAGCTTAATTTCCGGGACAGCTAATTCACCCCTCCACTTT. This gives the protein CASSLISGTANSPLHF.

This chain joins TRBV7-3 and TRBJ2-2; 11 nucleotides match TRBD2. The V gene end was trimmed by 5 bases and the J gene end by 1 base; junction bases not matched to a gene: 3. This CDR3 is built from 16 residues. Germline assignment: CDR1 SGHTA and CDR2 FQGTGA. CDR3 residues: CASSALAGVNTGELFF. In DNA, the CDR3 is TGTGCCAGCAGCGCACTAGCGGGGGTGAACACCGGGGAGCTGTTTTTT.

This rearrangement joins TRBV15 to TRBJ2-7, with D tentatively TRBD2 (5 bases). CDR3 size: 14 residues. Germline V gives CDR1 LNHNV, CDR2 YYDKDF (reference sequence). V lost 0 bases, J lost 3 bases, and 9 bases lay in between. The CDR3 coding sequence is TGTGCCACCAGCAGAGAGCCCGGGATCTACGAGCAGTACTTC. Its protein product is CATSREPGIYEQYF.

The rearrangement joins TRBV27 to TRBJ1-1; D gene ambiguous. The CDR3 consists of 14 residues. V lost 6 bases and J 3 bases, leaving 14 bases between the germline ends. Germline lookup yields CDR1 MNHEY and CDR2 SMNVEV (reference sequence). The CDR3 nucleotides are TGTGCCAGCAGGAGAAGTGAATTACACACTGAAGCTTTCTTT. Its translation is CASRRSELHTEAFF.

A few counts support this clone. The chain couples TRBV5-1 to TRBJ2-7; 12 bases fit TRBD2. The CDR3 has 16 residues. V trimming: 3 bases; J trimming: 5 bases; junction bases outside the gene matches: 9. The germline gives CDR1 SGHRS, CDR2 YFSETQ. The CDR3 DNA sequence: TGCGCCAGCAGCTCCTCGACTAGCGGGGGAGGAAACGAGCAGTACTTC. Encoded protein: CASSSSTSGGGNEQYF.

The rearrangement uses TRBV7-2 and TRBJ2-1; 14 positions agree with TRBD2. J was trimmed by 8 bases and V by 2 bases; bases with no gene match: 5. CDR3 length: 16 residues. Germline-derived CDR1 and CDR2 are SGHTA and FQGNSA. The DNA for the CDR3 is TGTGCCAGCAGCTTACCCGGACTAGCGGGAGGTTATGAGCAGTTCTTC. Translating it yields CASSLPGLAGGYEQFF.

CDR3: CASSGPSRGTEAFF. The CDR3, as DNA: TGCGCCAGCAGCGGCCCCTCAAGGGGCACTGAAGCTTTCTTT. This chain uses TRBV5-1 with TRBJ1-1, with D possibly being TRBD1 (5 bases). The CDR3 spans 14 residues. Germline lookup yields CDR1 SGHRS and CDR2 YFSETQ. The V end was cut by 4 bases, the J end by 4 bases, with 14 bases between.

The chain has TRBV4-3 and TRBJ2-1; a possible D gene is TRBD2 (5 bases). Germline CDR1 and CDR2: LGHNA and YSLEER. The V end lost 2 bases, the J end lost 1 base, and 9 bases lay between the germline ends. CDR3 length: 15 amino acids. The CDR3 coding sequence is TGCGCCAGCAGCCAAACCGGAGGATCCTACAATGAGCAGTTCTTC. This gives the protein CASSQTGGSYNEQFF.

Here the CDR3 reads CASSLDNEQFF. The CDR3, as DNA: TGTGCCAGCAGTCTAGACAATGAGCAGTTCTTC. This rearrangement joins TRBV27 to TRBJ2-1; unclear D gene. The germline V gene encodes CDR1 MNHEY and CDR2 SMNVEV (reference sequence). The CDR3 covers 11 residues. Trimming removed 5 bases from V and 5 bases from J, with 4 bases in between.

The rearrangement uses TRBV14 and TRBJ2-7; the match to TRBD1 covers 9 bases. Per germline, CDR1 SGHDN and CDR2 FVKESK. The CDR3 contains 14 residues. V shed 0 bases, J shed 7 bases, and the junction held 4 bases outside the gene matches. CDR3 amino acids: CASSQEGTGTEQYF. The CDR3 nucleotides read TGTGCCAGCAGCCAAGAGGGGACAGGGACTGAGCAGTACTTC.

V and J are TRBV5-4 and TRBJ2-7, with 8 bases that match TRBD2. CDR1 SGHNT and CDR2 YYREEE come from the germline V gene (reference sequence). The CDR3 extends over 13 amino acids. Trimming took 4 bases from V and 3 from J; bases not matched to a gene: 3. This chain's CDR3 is CASSPREGYEQYF. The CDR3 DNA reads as TGTGCCAGCAGCCCCCGGGAGGGCTACGAGCAGTACTTC.

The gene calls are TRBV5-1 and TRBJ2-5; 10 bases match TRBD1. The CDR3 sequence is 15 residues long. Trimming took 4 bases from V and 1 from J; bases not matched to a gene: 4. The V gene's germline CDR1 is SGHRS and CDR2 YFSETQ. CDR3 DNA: TGCGCCAGCAGCCAAGGACAGGGGGTCCAAGAGACCCAGTACTTC. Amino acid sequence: CASSQGQGVQETQYF.

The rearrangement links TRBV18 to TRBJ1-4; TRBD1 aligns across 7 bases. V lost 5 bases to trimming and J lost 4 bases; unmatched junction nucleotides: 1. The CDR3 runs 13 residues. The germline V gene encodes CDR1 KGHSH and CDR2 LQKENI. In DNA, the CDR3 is TGTGCCAGCTCAGGGGACAGTAATGAAAAACTGTTTTTT. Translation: CASSGDSNEKLFF.

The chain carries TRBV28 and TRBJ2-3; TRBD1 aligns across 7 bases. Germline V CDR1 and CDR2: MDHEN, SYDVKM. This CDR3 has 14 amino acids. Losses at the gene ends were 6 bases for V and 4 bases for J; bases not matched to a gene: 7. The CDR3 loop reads CASSPTGLSDTQYF. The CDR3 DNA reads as TGTGCCAGCAGCCCGACAGGGTTGTCAGATACGCAGTATTTT.

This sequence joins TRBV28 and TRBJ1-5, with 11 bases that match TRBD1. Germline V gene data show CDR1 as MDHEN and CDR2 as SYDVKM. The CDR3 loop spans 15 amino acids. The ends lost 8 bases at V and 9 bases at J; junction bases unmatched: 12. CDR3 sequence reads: CASQTGTGGPRPQHF. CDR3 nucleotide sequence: TGTGCCAGCCAAACTGGGACAGGGGGGCCGCGGCCCCAGCATTTT. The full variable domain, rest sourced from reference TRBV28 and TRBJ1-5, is DVKVTQSSRYLVKRTGEKVFLECVQDMDHENMFWYRQDPGLGLRLIYFSYDVKMKEKGDIPEGYSVSREKKERFSLILESASTNQTSMYLCASQTGTGGPRPQHFGDGTRLSIL.

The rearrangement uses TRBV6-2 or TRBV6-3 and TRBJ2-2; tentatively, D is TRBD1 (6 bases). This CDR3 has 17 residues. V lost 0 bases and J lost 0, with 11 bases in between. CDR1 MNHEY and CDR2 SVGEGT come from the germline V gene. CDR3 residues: CASSYSRGRTNTGELFF. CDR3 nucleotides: TGTGCCAGCAGTTACTCCAGGGGCAGGACGAACACCGGGGAGCTGTTTTTT.

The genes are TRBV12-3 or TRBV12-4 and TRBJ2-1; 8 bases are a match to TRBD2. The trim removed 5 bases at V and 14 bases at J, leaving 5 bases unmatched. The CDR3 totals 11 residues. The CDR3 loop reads CASSLGLEKFF. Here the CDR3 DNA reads TGTGCCAGCAGTCTGGGACTAGAAAAGTTCTTC.

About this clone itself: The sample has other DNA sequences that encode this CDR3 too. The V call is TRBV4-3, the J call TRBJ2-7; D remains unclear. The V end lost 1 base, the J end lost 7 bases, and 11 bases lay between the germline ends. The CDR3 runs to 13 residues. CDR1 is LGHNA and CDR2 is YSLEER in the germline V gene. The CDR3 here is CASSQVSRGEQYF. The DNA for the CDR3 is TGCGCCAGCAGCCAAGTCTCGCGCGGAGAGCAGTACTTC.

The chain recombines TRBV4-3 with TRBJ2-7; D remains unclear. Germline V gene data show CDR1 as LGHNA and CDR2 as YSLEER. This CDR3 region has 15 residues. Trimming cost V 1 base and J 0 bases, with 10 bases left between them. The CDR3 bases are TGCGCCAGCAGCCAAGGAAGTGCGGCCTCCTACGAGCAGTACTTC. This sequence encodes CASSQGSAASYEQYF.

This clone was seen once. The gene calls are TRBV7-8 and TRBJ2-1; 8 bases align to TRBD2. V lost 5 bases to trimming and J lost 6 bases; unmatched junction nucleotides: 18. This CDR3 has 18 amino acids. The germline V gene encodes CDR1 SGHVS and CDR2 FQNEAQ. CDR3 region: CASSPPRPSGLGANEQFF. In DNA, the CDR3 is TGTGCCAGCAGCCCCCCCCGCCCTAGCGGGCTTGGGGCCAATGAGCAGTTCTTC.